What follows are 28 T cell receptor beta chains derived from one specimen sequenced in a study of Graves' ophthalmopathy and Graves' hyperthyroidism (dated 2018 in TCRdb). The reads were generated on an Illumina HiSeq 2000. For repertoire sequencing, TCR beta CDR3 regions were amplified from RNA transcripts. HTBI primers and the Qiagen OneStep RT-PCR kit were used in a first-round RT-PCR, which was followed by a second-round multiplex PCR, size selection and purification. TCRdb's own reprocessing of the public reads used fastp at Q25 and MiXCR and kept productive beta chains. Every distinct CDR3 protein forms one entry, paired with its most common genes and DNA. Across this sample there are just over 600,000 distinct CDR3 sequences, with about 20% seen only once. The ten most abundant clones make up roughly 6.9% of the sample. Sequencing was performed on peripheral blood. The receptor source for this set is a woman between 18 and 30 years old with stable Graves' hyperthyroidism. Some clones in this sample may be carry-over from other donors' samples. Donor details come from another sample of the same person, matched by shared clones.

The chain has TRBV9 and TRBJ1-2; 8 bases fit TRBD1. This CDR3 has 14 residues. The junction had 11 bases not matched to a gene; V was cut back by 6 bases and J by 7 bases. CDR1 is SGDLS, CDR2 YYNGEE, per germline. The CDR3 DNA is TGTGCCAGCACCGATGGACAGGGTAGTGGTGGCTACACCTTC. This translates into CASTDGQGSGGYTF.

This chain links TRBV20-1 with TRBJ2-7, with D tentatively TRBD2 (6 bases). CDR3 length: 13 residues. CDR1 DFQATT and CDR2 SNEGSKA come from the germline V gene (reference sequence). V dropped 0 bases and J dropped 9 bases, with 15 bases sitting between them. The CDR3 nucleotides are TGCAGTGCTAGAGATGCTAGCGTCGTTGTGCAGTACTTC. The encoded protein is CSARDASVVVQYF.

This clonotype came up many times. The chain combines TRBV7-9 with TRBJ1-1; TRBD1 agrees at 9 bases. The CDR3 sequence is 16 residues long. Germline values: CDR1 SEHNR, CDR2 FQNEAQ (reference sequence). V shed 1 base, J shed 0 bases, and the junction held 3 bases outside the gene matches. CDR3 loop: CASSLDRGLLNTEAFF. The CDR3 nucleotides read TGTGCCAGCAGCTTAGACAGGGGGCTGTTGAACACTGAAGCTTTCTTT.

This clonotype showed up just once. Since the CDR3 does not end with the conserved phenylalanine or tryptophan, this likely comes from a read error. This chain joins TRBV12-3 or TRBV12-4 and TRBJ2-2; D gene uncertain. The V end lost 6 bases, the J end lost 0 bases, and 11 bases lay between the germline ends. This CDR3 has 15 residues. CDR3 loop: CASRPSETNTGELFS. In DNA, the CDR3 is TGTGCCAGCAGGCCCTCAGAAACGAACACCGGGGAGCTGTTTTCT.

This clonotype was observed at least ten times. The chain links TRBV20-1 to TRBJ2-4; the D gene is possibly TRBD2 (6 bases). CDR1 and CDR2 from the germline V gene are DFQATT and SNEGSKA (reference sequence). V lost 3 bases to trimming and J lost 6 bases, with 18 bases between them. The CDR3 totals 15 residues. CDR3 region: CSASEYGGMVNIQYF. DNA of the CDR3: TGCAGTGCTAGCGAGTATGGCGGGATGGTAAACATTCAGTACTTC.

The sample holds many counts of this clonotype. A junction end diverges from the germline sequence, so it may reflect a read error. The V and J genes are TRBV27 and TRBJ2-7; D is unclear. This CDR3 has 8 amino acids. The V gene's germline CDR1 is MNHEY and CDR2 SMNVEV (reference sequence). The CDR3 nucleotides are TGTGCCAGCAAGGAGACGCACTTC. The encoded protein is CASKETHF.

V gene TRBV7-9 combines with J gene TRBJ2-5; 11 bases align to TRBD1. Germline V gene data show CDR1 as SEHNR and CDR2 as FQNEAQ (reference sequence). With 5 bases clipped from V and 3 bases from J, the junction kept 5 bases outside the gene matches. This CDR3 has 15 residues. Here the CDR3 reads CASSQWTGGEETQYF. The CDR3 region has the DNA TGTGCCAGCAGCCAATGGACAGGGGGCGAAGAGACCCAGTACTTC.

At least ten counts were recorded for this clonotype. The CDR3 region is CSLGTNYGYTF. The CDR3 DNA reads TGCAGTCTCGGGACTAACTATGGCTACACCTTC. The rearrangement uses TRBV20-1 and TRBJ1-2, with D unclear. There are 11 residues in the CDR3. Deletions cut 8 bases from V and 0 bases from J, with 7 bases between. Looked up from germline, CDR1 is DFQATT and CDR2 is SNEGSKA (reference sequence).

This clonotype was observed at least ten times. The chain is built from TRBV6-2 or TRBV6-3 and TRBJ2-7; 8 bases fit TRBD1. Germline V gene data show CDR1 as MNHEY and CDR2 as SVGEGT. The CDR3 extends over 13 amino acids. V lost 7 bases to trimming and J lost 6 bases; unmatched junction nucleotides: 8. The CDR3 coding sequence is TGTGCCAGCAAAGACAGGGGAACGGGCGAGCAGTACTTC. Protein sequence: CASKDRGTGEQYF.

The rearrangement links TRBV20-1 to TRBJ2-5, with 8 bases that match TRBD1. V lost 6 bases to trimming and J lost 3 bases; unmatched junction nucleotides: 9. CDR3 length: 14 residues. CDR1 is DFQATT and CDR2 is SNEGSKA in the germline V gene (reference sequence). Here the CDR3 reads CSATDRENEETQYF. CDR3 bases: TGCAGTGCGACGGACAGGGAGAACGAAGAGACCCAGTACTTC.

This clonotype was seen ten or more times. The junction and the germline gene differ at one end; a read error may be behind it. The chain links TRBV7-8 to TRBJ1-1, with TRBD1 as a possible D gene (6 bases). The CDR3 extends over 15 amino acids. The germline V gene encodes CDR1 SGHVS and CDR2 FQNEAQ. The CDR3 DNA sequence: TGTACCAGCAGCTCCGGGGGGTGGGGGCGAACTGAAGCTTTCTTT. It is translated as CTSSSGGWGRTEAFF.

This clonotype has at least ten counts. Since the CDR3 does not end with the conserved phenylalanine or tryptophan, this likely comes from a read error. The chain couples TRBV20-1 to TRBJ2-7, with TRBD1 matching 7 bases. Germline V lookup: CDR1 DFQATT, CDR2 SNEGSKA (reference sequence). Trimming at V came to 8 bases and at J to 0 bases, leaving 7 bases not matched to a gene. The CDR3 is 13 amino acids. The CDR3 here is CSTTGDLSYEQYL. The CDR3 DNA sequence: TGCAGTACTACAGGGGACCTCTCCTACGAGCAGTACCTC.

This chain links TRBV2 with TRBJ1-2, with D uncertain. CDR1 is SNHLY and CDR2 is FYNNEI in the germline V gene. The CDR3 extends over 15 amino acids. Trimming took off 1 base at V and 6 bases at J, with 15 bases between the two ends. The CDR3: CASSEVWTGGNGYTF. DNA for the CDR3: TGTGCCAGCAGTGAAGTATGGACGGGCGGGAATGGCTACACCTTC.

This chain connects TRBV7-3 to TRBJ1-2; D gene ambiguous. The CDR3 loop spans 15 amino acids. Germline V lookup: CDR1 SGHTA, CDR2 FQGTGA. Trimming removed 7 bases at V and 7 bases at J, with 22 bases between. The CDR3 DNA sequence: TGTGCCAGCACCCCCCCCCCGGACGGAGATGGTGGCTACACCTTC. Residues: CASTPPPDGDGGYTF.

This clonotype showed up just a few times. One base away lies a much larger clone, so this may be a sequencing read error. CDR3 nucleotides: TGTGCCAGCAGTTTACTGGGCGATAGCAATCAGTCCCAGCATTTT. It specifies CASSLLGDSNQSQHF. This chain links TRBV12-3 or TRBV12-4 with TRBJ1-5; D unclear. This CDR3 spans 15 amino acids.

V gene TRBV12-3 or TRBV12-4 combines with J gene TRBJ1-5; D unclear. V was cut by 6 bases and J by 6 bases, with 12 bases left in between. The CDR3 totals 13 residues. The CDR3 loop is CASSPTAFQPQHF. The CDR3 bases are TGTGCCAGCAGCCCAACAGCTTTTCAGCCCCAGCATTTT.

Of note for this clonotype: A read error may be the cause here, since a much bigger clone is one base away. V is TRBV7-2 and J is TRBJ1-2; 7 positions match TRBD1. CDR3 length: 14 amino acids. Germline V gives CDR1 SGHTA, CDR2 FQGNSA. CDR3 sequence: CASSPETGKNGYIF. CDR3 DNA sequence: TGTGCCAGCAGCCCCGAGACAGGGAAGAATGGCTACATCTTC.

This clonotype occurred many times. Since the CDR3 does not end with the conserved phenylalanine or tryptophan, this likely comes from a read error. The chain links TRBV11-2 to TRBJ1-1; D remains ambiguous. The CDR3 totals 11 residues. Germline CDR1 is SGHAT and CDR2 is FQNNGV. V lost 4 bases, J lost 4 bases, and 4 bases lay in between. The CDR3 DNA reads as TGTGCCAGCAGCTCAAGCACTGAAGCTTTCTTG. Its translation is CASSSSTEAFL.

This rearrangement joins TRBV4-1 to TRBJ1-5; TRBD1 agrees at 7 bases. Germline CDR1 and CDR2: MGHRA and YSYEKL. This CDR3 is built from 16 residues. The trim removed 0 bases at V and 4 bases at J, leaving 6 bases unmatched. CDR3 sequence reads: CASSQDAQGVNQPQHF. In nucleotides, the CDR3 is TGCGCCAGCAGCCAAGATGCGCAGGGGGTAAATCAGCCCCAGCATTTT.

V and J are TRBV20-1 and TRBJ2-7; 7 positions agree with TRBD2. The germline V gene has CDR1 DFQATT and CDR2 SNEGSKA (reference sequence). This CDR3 spans 17 amino acids. The trim removed 1 base at V and 5 bases at J, leaving 17 bases unmatched. The CDR3 DNA reads TGCAGTGCTAGAGGTTACGCCGATGGGGCAGGGAGGGACGAGCAGTACTTC. It encodes CSARGYADGAGRDEQYF.

CDR3 amino acids: CASSSPGGMFTEAFF. The CDR3 DNA sequence: TGTGCCAGCAGTTCCCCAGGGGGCATGTTCACTGAAGCTTTCTTT. This sequence joins TRBV28 and TRBJ1-1; 8 bases fit TRBD1. J lost 4 bases, V lost 4 bases, and 8 bases had no gene match. CDR1 and CDR2 from the germline V gene are MDHEN and SYDVKM. The CDR3 loop spans 15 amino acids.

The chain carries TRBV27 and TRBJ2-7; the D gene could be TRBD1 or TRBD2 (5 bases each). The length of the CDR3 is 13 residues. V gave up 4 bases and J gave up 5 bases, with 12 bases separating them. Per the germline V gene, CDR1 is MNHEY and CDR2 is SMNVEV (reference sequence). For the CDR3, the DNA is TGTGCCAGCAGTTCTTTCTGGGGGAACGAGCAGTACTTC. Encoded protein: CASSSFWGNEQYF.

This clonotype was seen at least ten times. The CDR3 region has the DNA TGTGCCAGCAGCACCGACAGGGCCTCCTATGGCTACACCTTC. As protein: CASSTDRASYGYTF. The rearrangement uses TRBV27 and TRBJ1-2; 7 nucleotides line up with TRBD1. CDR3 length equals 14 residues. Germline assignment: CDR1 MNHEY and CDR2 SMNVEV (reference sequence). V lost 6 bases and J lost 4; bases outside the gene matches: 8.

The chain joins TRBV5-4 to TRBJ2-7; a possible D gene is TRBD1 (6 bases). Germline V gene lookup returns CDR1 SGHNT and CDR2 YYREEE (reference sequence). This CDR3 has 15 residues. V lost 3 bases to trimming and J lost 2 bases, with 15 bases between them. This CDR3 is CASSYERTVTYEQYF. CDR3 sequence (DNA): TGTGCCAGCAGCTACGAAAGGACAGTCACCTACGAGCAGTACTTC.

This clonotype was seen many times. The chain combines TRBV11-3 with TRBJ1-2; the D gene is possibly TRBD1 (6 bases). The CDR3 is made up of 17 amino acids. Germline CDR1 reads SGHNT; CDR2 reads YENEEA. Trimming cost V 1 base and J 8 bases, with 23 bases left between them. DNA of the CDR3: TGTGCCAGCAGCTTAGGTGGCAGGGGATGGCTGTTTTCGGGCTACACCTTC. Amino acids: CASSLGGRGWLFSGYTF.

CDR3 amino acids: CATNEREYYEQYF. Written as DNA, the CDR3 is TGTGCCACCAACGAACGGGAATACTACGAGCAGTACTTC. V usage is TRBV6-1 and J usage is TRBJ2-7; D might be TRBD2 (5 bases). The CDR3 has 13 amino acids. Germline-derived CDR1 and CDR2 are MNHNS and SASEGT. The germline V and J ends were trimmed by 10 bases and 3 bases, with 16 bases remaining between them.

This clonotype was seen repeatedly, ten times or more. The chain joins TRBV6-1 to TRBJ1-5, with TRBD1 identical over 7 bases. CDR1 and CDR2 (germline): MNHNS, SASEGT. The CDR3 contains 14 residues. J was trimmed by 5 bases and V by 2 bases; bases with no gene match: 3. The CDR3 DNA sequence: TGTGCCAGCAGTGAATCGACAGGGTATCAGCCCCAGCATTTT. The encoded protein is CASSESTGYQPQHF.

This clonotype has only a few counts. The genes are TRBV4-1 and TRBJ2-7, with D unclear. Trimming removed 5 bases at V and 6 bases at J, with 11 bases between. The CDR3 loop spans 12 amino acids. CDR1 is MGHRA and CDR2 is YSYEKL in the germline V gene. CDR3 loop: CASSNLGTEQYF. CDR3 nucleotides: TGCGCCAGCAGCAACCTAGGAACCGAGCAGTACTTC.